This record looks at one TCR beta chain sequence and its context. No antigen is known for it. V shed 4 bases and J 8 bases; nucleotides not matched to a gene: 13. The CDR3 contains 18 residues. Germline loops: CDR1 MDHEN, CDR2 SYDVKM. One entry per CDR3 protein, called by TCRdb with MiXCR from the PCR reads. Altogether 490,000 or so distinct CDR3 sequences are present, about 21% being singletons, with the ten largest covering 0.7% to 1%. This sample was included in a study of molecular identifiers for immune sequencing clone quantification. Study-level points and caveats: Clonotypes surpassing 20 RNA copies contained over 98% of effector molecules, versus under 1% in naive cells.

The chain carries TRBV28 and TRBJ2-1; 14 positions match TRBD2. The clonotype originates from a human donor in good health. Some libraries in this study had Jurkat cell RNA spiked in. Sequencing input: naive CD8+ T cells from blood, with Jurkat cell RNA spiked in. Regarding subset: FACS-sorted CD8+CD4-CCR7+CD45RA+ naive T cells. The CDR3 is CASSWPRGTSGSGDEQFF. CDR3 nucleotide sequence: TGTGCCAGCAGTTGGCCTAGAGGGACTAGCGGGAGTGGGGATGAGCAGTTCTTC.